What follows is one TCR beta chain and its context. This clonotype was detected ten times or more. This clone's antigen is unknown. Base qualities are not recorded, but no much larger clone differs from it by a single base. CDR1 and CDR2 are read off the germline V gene as MDHEN and SYDVKM. From V the trimming removes 10 bases and from J it removes 4 bases, while the gene matches leave 4 bases of the junction unaccounted for. Its CDR3 holds 13 amino acids, cysteine through phenylalanine. CDR3 DNA only is kept here, 39 bases in frame from base 1. The source of the sample is a study of Graves' ophthalmopathy and Graves' hyperthyroidism (dated by TCRdb to between 2017 and 2018). About the full investigation: Peripheral blood was collected at initial diagnosis, prior to any treatment. TCR beta repertoire signatures were used to distinguish Graves' ophthalmopathy from Graves' hyperthyroidism and to predict progression to ophthalmopathy. In total, some 140 blood samples were TCR-sequenced: fewer than 50 ophthalmopathy, under 80 hyperthyroidism and about 17 hyperthyroidism-to-ophthalmopathy patients. To explore V-J signatures that distinguish ophthalmopathy from hyperthyroidism, a discovery set of 90 to 100 patients was enrolled, made up of 43 with ophthalmopathy and around 57 with stable hyperthyroidism. An independent validation cohort was composed of fewer than 20 hyperthyroidism patients and 17 patients who later progressed from hyperthyroidism to ophthalmopathy. In six or seven hyperthyroidism patients, the T-cell repertoires found in thyroid tissue were compared with those found in blood. Following sampling, methimazole starting at 30 mg daily was administered to hyperthyroidism patients, and high-dose intravenous methylprednisolone was administered to ophthalmopathy patients. General study outcomes and caveats: In validation, the model predicted ophthalmopathy progression with nearly 71% sensitivity and approximately 72% specificity; roughly 12 predicted patients were CT-confirmed with GO in a median of approximately 6.5 months. Among expanded thyroid clonotypes with frequency above 0.001, most also showed up in blood, which suggests that blood repertoires may reflect the thyroid immune response. No statistical method was used to set the sample size in advance, and the investigators knew which group each participant was assigned to. In cross-validation, the 13-signature model distinguished ophthalmopathy from stable hyperthyroidism with approximately 90% sensitivity and 81% to 82% specificity, while in the test set the corresponding values were around 79% and 71%.

For repertoire sequencing, the TCR beta CDR3 regions were amplified from RNA transcripts. The first round was an RT-PCR using HTBI primers with the Qiagen OneStep RT-PCR kit, and this first round was followed by a second-round multiplex PCR, then size selection and purification. Libraries were sequenced on an Illumina HiSeq2000 using paired-end 100 bp reads. The study's processing was this. SOAPnuke was used to process the reads, removing any read that contained adapters or uncalled bases, had a mean Phred below 15, or lacked an exact match to the constant primer or identifier. COPE v1.2.5 was used to merge high-quality paired reads. Unique nucleotide sequences were defined as clonotypes and aligned to IMGT TRB V, D and J references using MiTCR v1.1. The analysis was limited to V-J combinations with a frequency above 0.0001, which together covered about 99% of the repertoires. For each V-J combination, a TCR clonal expansion and chaos score was defined as the ratio of F50 clonal expansion to chaos observed in the TCRdist matrix. Welch's t-statistics and random forest were used to reduce the features to approximately 13 V-J combinations, which were then used as input to a naive Bayes classifier. The similarity between thyroid and blood repertoires was quantified using the Morisita-Horn index. The public reads were reprocessed in TCRdb via fastp at Q25 and MiXCR, keeping in-frame beta chains. Rows are unified per CDR3 protein, each entry keeping the most common DNA and genes. Here the V and J calls rest on TCRdb's processing, not on the authors' analysis. The sample records more than 300,000 distinct CDR3 sequences, 17% of which are singletons. The ten largest account for roughly 2.3% of the sample.

A patient counted as having stable hyperthyroidism if there was no progression to ophthalmopathy within 18 months of follow-up. Patients with hyperthyroidism were aged 18 to 65 years, had been newly diagnosed, and had a disease duration of less than 2 months. Patients with other autoimmune diseases, uncontrolled infections, pregnancy or lactation were excluded. Diagnosis relied on clinical symptoms, serum thyroxine, TRAb, thyroid ultrasound and orbital computed tomography. PBMCs were isolated from about 10 ml of fresh peripheral blood by Ficoll-Paque density gradient centrifugation. Total RNA was extracted using Trizol reagent, and RNA quality was checked on an Agilent 2100 Bioanalyzer.

This clonotype was obtained from an adult woman with stable Graves' hyperthyroidism. The sequenced material came from peripheral blood. The V gene is TRBV28 and the J gene is TRBJ1-5, and TRBD1 matches 10 of the central bases. For the CDR3, the sequence is CATRDRGNQPQHF. The DNA is TGTGCCACCCGGGACAGGGGAAATCAGCCCCAGCATTTT.